This record looks at one TCR beta chain sequence and its context. V dropped 4 bases and J dropped 11 bases, with 23 bases sitting between them. The length of the CDR3 is 15 residues. Germline V gene lookup returns CDR1 SGHTA and CDR2 FQGNSA. The data were taken from a study of T cell responses to AZD1222 COVID-19 vaccine. On the study more broadly: Pooling covered second doses at about 4 or about 12 weeks.

Measured with immunoSEQ multiplex PCR; TCRdb has only the in-frame clones, and not every one. The sample carries 170,000 or so clones, around 87% recorded once. The TCR originated in an adult in good health. This chain connects TRBV7-2 to TRBJ1-1; a possible D gene is TRBD1 (5 bases). The sequences come from peripheral blood, collected on day 0 of AZD1222 vaccination. CDR3 in amino acids: CASSSEPGRAPSAFF. The CDR3 DNA sequence: TGTGCCAGCAGCTCCGAGCCGGGACGGGCGCCGTCGGCTTTCTTT.